This paragraph covers one TCR beta chain sequence. This clone occurred once. Which antigen it targets is not known. Base qualities were left out, and no much larger clone turns up one base away. CDR1 and CDR2 are drawn from the germline V gene: SGHTA, FQGTGA. The CDR3, from cysteine to phenylalanine, totals 18 residues. Only the CDR3 region is kept as DNA, spanning 54 bases read in frame from base 1. Deletion took 3 bases off V and 6 bases off J, with a span of 26 bases between the germline ends. The patients had resection in Japan or China between about 2013 and 2017. The histologic diagnosis of each case was independently confirmed on H&E slides by two lung cancer pathologists. Premalignant or tumor cells were enriched for nucleic acid extraction by macro-dissection performed after pathologic assessment. DNA was isolated from FFPE tissue using the AllPrep DNA/RNA FFPE Kit. This entry belongs to a study of immune evolution from preneoplasia to lung adenocarcinoma (dated by TCRdb to about 2021). Looking at the study overall: No AAH lesions showed HLA loss of heterozygosity, compared with around 7% of AIS, roughly 15% of MIA and roughly a third of ADC lesions. Whole exome sequencing and methylation data from the same cohort of nodules were integrated with the immune data. Resected precursor lesions (AAH, AIS, MIA) and invasive adenocarcinomas were compared with paired morphologically normal lung tissue. Immune contexture across lung adenocarcinoma precursors and invasive adenocarcinoma was profiled using immune gene expression, TCR sequencing and multiplex immunofluorescence. POLYSOLVER was used to infer class I HLA alleles from exome data, and LOHHLA was used to detect allele-specific HLA loss. The TCR sequencing data were obtained from about 47 patients. It was reported in the study that over a hundred samples were used for TCR sequencing. In total, the cohort included 50 to 65 patients with pulmonary nodules, all of whom underwent surgical resection. Sample size was based on specimen availability rather than a prior power calculation.

Using the immunoSEQ hsTCRbeta Kit, TCR beta CDR3 regions were sequenced from DNA. Per the source publication's procedure: The ImmunoSEQ Analyzer was used to analyse the TCR sequencing data. T cell clonality was defined as 1 minus Pielou's evenness, as computed on productive rearrangements. T cell diversity was measured with the inverse Simpson index on productive templates. T cell density was defined as TCR beta template counts normalized to usable DNA, with usable DNA estimated by amplification and sequencing of housekeeping genes. Two-sided Kruskal-Wallis tests were used to compare TCR metrics between histologic stages. The immuneACCESS repertoire file appears here via TCRdb, limited to in-frame rearrangements. These files lack a portion of the clones; in checked studies, under half of the deficit traces to unresolved V genes, and the cause of the others is not known. Clone size and the V and J calls come from that table; the DNA yielded D and trimming. Present in this sample are tens of thousands of clones, about 74% of which were seen just once. Of the sample, approximately 6.5% is held by the ten largest clones.

Study-wide conclusions, independent of this receptor: Compared with EGFR-mutant or double wild-type lesions, KRAS-mutant nodules had the highest T cell clonality. The findings reflected association rather than direct causation, and larger cohorts with long-term follow-up and longitudinal biopsies were considered necessary. The highest clonality was observed in normal lung, whereas higher T cell density and diversity but lower clonality appeared to be present in later-stage lesions. Normal lung had the highest top T cell clone frequencies, which appeared to decline progressively from AAH through AIS, MIA and invasive adenocarcinoma. Because every patient came from Japan and China, how well the results apply to Western populations was uncertain.

The V gene is TRBV7-3 and the J gene is TRBJ2-5; the D gene could be TRBD1 or TRBD2, each one agreeing over 5 bases. The TCR comes from a person aged 55 to 75 with lung adenocarcinoma. Sequenced material: FFPE invasive lung adenocarcinoma tissue. The cell subset or site label here, explained by the study, means: frankly invasive lung adenocarcinoma (ADC). The DNA reads as follows: TGTGCCAGCAGCTTGGGTGGTGGGACCGGCTTGGGGCCGAAGACCCAGTACTTC. Its translation is CASSLGGGTGLGPKTQYF.